This TCR beta chain stems from a study of T cell responses to AZD1222 COVID-19 vaccine. The method was immunoSEQ multiplex PCR; TCRdb's version includes in-frame clones alone and lacks a portion of them. Among 140,000 to 150,000 clones listed, approximately 90% were seen once. This clonotype originated in an adult who received the AZD1222 COVID-19 vaccine. Material: peripheral blood, obtained 28 days after the second AZD1222 dose.

CDR3 amino acids: CASSFYLAGVREQYF. The CDR3 DNA sequence: TGTGCCAGCAGTTTTTATCTAGCGGGAGTGCGTGAGCAGTACTTC. J is TRBJ2-7 and V is TRBV27, with 10 positions matching TRBD2. Germline V CDR1 and CDR2: MNHEY, SMNVEV (reference sequence). This CDR3 has 15 amino acids. After removal of 3 bases from V and 7 bases from J, the junction contained 9 bases not matched to a gene.